This T cell receptor (beta chain) came from a study of cytomegalovirus exposure and HLA in healthy donors (dated by TCRdb to about 2017). About the study as a whole: A later analysis indicated that the 110 or so validation repertoires were generated on the platform also employed for the approximately 690 repertoires of the first cohort. Along with the roughly 700-subject first cohort, a separate validation cohort of more than 90 different subjects was used. The study combined high-throughput TCR immunosequencing, statistical association of individual TCRs with disease status, and machine learning to predict cytomegalovirus infection status. The study aimed to test whether cataloging public T cell receptors could reveal signatures of past pathogen exposure. On the study overall, not on this receptor specifically: Cytomegalovirus status was reported to be diagnosed by the classifier with high specificity and sensitivity in both the original and validation cohorts. The authors suggested that the approach could potentially be generalized to other disease states and immunological phenotypes. All 120 or so repertoires were used to score co-occurrence in the validation cohort in a later analysis, because that analysis had no HLA typing for the cohort. In vitro tests confirmed that three of the cytomegalovirus-associated TCR beta chains recognize cytomegalovirus antigens. The study gave a list of 150 to 200 TCR beta chains associated with cytomegalovirus. Most TCR sequences were seen in very few donors, while some public TCRs were found in many individuals. Subsequent analysis determined that TCRs grouped into clusters in the first cohort also showed a tendency toward co-occurrence across the 90 to 150 validation repertoires, and 90% to 95% of cluster scores exceeded 0.

The donors belonged to the validation cohort of about 120 subjects, which was separate from the approximately 610-subject first cohort. Libraries were built with the immunoSEQ multiplex PCR assay. From the authors' description of their analysis: To diagnose cytomegalovirus status from the catalog of TCR beta chain sequences, a statistical classification framework was built. Entries here come from immuneACCESS through TCRdb and include only in-frame sequences with V and J called. Some clones fail to appear in such tables; in the studies checked, an unresolved V gene covers under half of the shortfall, and the cause of the remainder is unknown. Clonal size and the V and J genes are those of that table, whereas D and trimming came from the DNA. Present in this sample are over 200,000 clones, around 88% of which were seen just once. Just under 3% of the sample is held by the ten biggest clonotypes.

Reading from cysteine to phenylalanine, the CDR3 counts 15 amino acids. The read is trimmed to its CDR3 DNA, 45 bases read in frame from base 1. Reading the germline V gene gives CDR1 MDHEN and CDR2 SYDVKM. V loses 4 bases at its end and J loses 5 bases; junction bases beyond the gene matches: 11. As concerns this clone: What antigen it recognizes has not been identified. The record has no base qualities; no much larger clone is one base away.

What was sequenced was PBMCs. This clonotype originated in a woman in her late teens or twenties in good health and CMV-seronegative. The receptor chain draws on TRBV28 and TRBJ2-7; 7 bases in the middle match TRBD1. The CDR3 region has the sequence CASSSVQGNVHEQYF. In nucleotide form, the sequence is TGTGCCAGCAGTTCCGTACAGGGGAACGTCCACGAGCAGTACTTC. The variable domain in full, with residues beyond the CDR3 obtained from the reference TRBV28 and TRBJ2-7 genes, is DVKVTQSSRYLVKRTGEKVFLECVQDMDHENMFWYRQDPGLGLRLIYFSYDVKMKEKGDIPEGYSVSREKKERFSLILESASTNQTSMYLCASSSVQGNVHEQYFGPGTRLTVT.